This T cell receptor (beta chain) derives from a study of blood T cells in healthy people across ages. The CDR3 is 16 residues long. Germline assignment: CDR1 SQVTM and CDR2 ANQGSEA. V dropped 2 bases and J dropped 4; count of bases not matched to a gene: 8. The use of a sample-barcoded 5' primer and a J-beta primer mix characterized a second PCR of about 7 to 12 cycles. Using its own MiXCR run on the 5' RACE reads, TCRdb lists one record per CDR3 protein. The table shows 720,000 or so distinct CDR3 sequences, with over 40% occurring only once. This clonotype has ten or more counts. V is TRBV29-1 and J is TRBJ2-1, with 10 nucleotides matching TRBD2. The TCR originated in a man older than 75 in good health. Sequenced material: blood. This chain's CDR3 is CSVEPPSGGTYNEQFF. The CDR3, as DNA: TGCAGCGTTGAACCGCCTAGCGGGGGTACTTACAATGAGCAGTTCTTC.